Below, 16 T cell receptor beta chains from the same sample are listed, as sequenced in a study of blood T cell repertoires in COVID-19. TCRdb keeps only in-frame clones here, not all; method: immunoSEQ multiplex PCR. The sample shows about 220,000 clones, over 75% of them seen only once. The specimen was peripheral blood. The receptors here all came from a human donor in a cohort sampled during active COVID-19.

V and J are TRBV11-2 and TRBJ1-2; the D gene is possibly TRBD1 (5 bases). Germline V gene lookup returns CDR1 SGHAT and CDR2 FQNNGV. The ends were cut back, 11 bases at V and 4 bases at J, with 8 bases in the middle. The CDR3 length is 10 residues. CDR3 nucleotide sequence: TGTGCCTCCGGGGGCTATGGCTACACCTTC. Translated: CASGGYGYTF.

This chain joins TRBV2 and TRBJ1-1; 7 positions match TRBD1. The germline V gene has CDR1 SNHLY and CDR2 FYNNEI. V lost 5 bases to trimming and J lost 1 base; unmatched junction nucleotides: 4. There are 14 residues in the CDR3. The CDR3 sequence: CASSLGQQNTEAFF. The CDR3 DNA sequence: TGTGCCAGCAGTTTGGGACAGCAGAACACTGAAGCTTTCTTT. Looking up the rest from reference TRBV2 and TRBJ1-1 gives the full variable domain: EPEVTQTPSHQVTQMGQEVILRCVPISNHLYFYWYRQILGQKVEFLVSFYNNEISEKSEIFDDQFSVERPDGSNFTLKIRSTKLEDSAMYFCASSLGQQNTEAFFGQGTRLTVV.

This rearrangement joins TRBV14 to TRBJ1-6; TRBD1 might be the D (5 bases). The CDR3 extends over 14 amino acids. From germline, CDR1 is SGHDN and CDR2 FVKESK. V was cut by 6 bases and J by 9 bases, with 15 bases left in between. The CDR3 region has the DNA TGTGCCAGCAGTCCAGGGAGGGTGGCTTCACCCCTCCACTTT. This gives the protein CASSPGRVASPLHF.

In this sample, this clone turned up once. The V gene is TRBV6-6, the J gene TRBJ2-1; maybe TRBD2 (6 bases). V was clipped by 2 bases and J by 6 bases, with 11 bases between them. The CDR3 spans 14 residues. Germline CDR1 and CDR2: MNHNY and SVGAGI (reference sequence). CDR3 in amino acids: CASSYAGTPNEQFF. CDR3 coding DNA: TGTGCCAGCAGTTACGCTGGGACTCCCAATGAGCAGTTCTTC.

The V gene is TRBV4-1, the J gene TRBJ2-5; D is possibly TRBD2 (5 bases). V was shortened by 4 bases and J by 5 bases, with 17 bases between the two germline ends. Per the germline V gene, CDR1 is MGHRA and CDR2 is YSYEKL. The CDR3 is 15 residues long. CDR3 DNA sequence: TGCGCCAGCAGCCCCGGACTTGGTTTCCTTGAGACCCAGTACTTC. Protein: CASSPGLGFLETQYF.

V gene TRBV5-4 combines with J gene TRBJ2-7, with D hard to call. The germline CDR1 and CDR2 sequences are SGHNT and YYREEE (reference sequence). V was trimmed by 4 bases and J by 4 bases, leaving 6 bases between them. The CDR3 covers 11 residues. The CDR3 DNA reads TGTGCCAGCAGCCTTGAGTACGAGCAGTACTTC. Amino acid sequence: CASSLEYEQYF. Full variable domain (missing parts from reference TRBV5-4 and TRBJ2-7): ETGVTQSPTHLIKTRGQQVTLRCSSQSGHNTVSWYQQALGQGPQFIFQYYREEENGRGNFPPRFSGLQFPNYSSELNVNALELDDSALYLCASSLEYEQYFGPGTRLTVT.

The rearrangement links TRBV4-2 to TRBJ2-5; 8 bases fit TRBD2. Germline V gene lookup returns CDR1 LGHNA and CDR2 YNFKEQ. CDR3 size: 15 residues. Trimming at V came to 5 bases and at J to 3 bases, leaving 8 bases not matched to a gene. The CDR3 sequence is CASSSGTRREETQYF. The CDR3, as DNA: TGTGCCAGCAGCTCAGGGACTAGGAGGGAAGAGACCCAGTACTTC.

The chain joins TRBV7-8 to TRBJ2-5; 12 bases line up with TRBD2. Germline CDR1 is SGHVS and CDR2 is FQNEAQ. The J segment lost 6 bases and the V segment lost 2 bases, leaving 10 bases of the junction unmatched. This CDR3 is 17 amino acids long. The CDR3 DNA sequence: TGTGCCAGCAGCTTATGGCCTAGCGGGAGGGCCCTAAAGACCCAGTACTTC. This sequence encodes CASSLWPSGRALKTQYF.

This clone was seen at least ten times. This chain uses TRBV6-2 or TRBV6-3 with TRBJ2-7, with no clear D. The germline V and J ends were trimmed by 2 bases and 2 bases, with 10 bases remaining between them. Germline values: CDR1 MNHEY, CDR2 SVGEGT. This CDR3 comprises 14 residues. The DNA of the CDR3 is TGTGCCAGCAGTTACCAGACATCCCCCTACGAGCAGTACTTC. It translates to CASSYQTSPYEQYF.

This clone has more than one count but fewer than ten. The V gene is TRBV3-1 (or the pseudogene TRBV3-2), the J gene TRBJ2-1; TRBD2 matches 13 bases. The germline V gene encodes CDR1 LGHDT and CDR2 YNNKEL (reference sequence). V gave up 5 bases and J gave up 9 bases; unmatched junction bases: 7. This CDR3 contains 15 residues. Here the CDR3 reads CASSKGLAGVFEQFF. The CDR3 nucleotides read TGTGCCAGCAGCAAAGGACTAGCGGGAGTTTTTGAGCAGTTCTTC.

The CDR3 spells CASSLGQGNHRELFF. In DNA, the CDR3 is TGCGCCAGCAGCTTGGGGCAGGGGAATCACCGGGAGCTGTTTTTT. The chain recombines TRBV5-1 with TRBJ2-2; D possibly corresponds to TRBD1 (6 bases). The CDR3 has 15 amino acids. The V end was cut by 0 bases, the J end by 9 bases, with 15 bases between. Germline-derived CDR1 and CDR2 are SGHRS and YFSETQ. The full variable domain, its missing parts supplied by reference TRBV5-1 and TRBJ2-2, is KAGVTQTPRYLIKTRGQQVTLSCSPISGHRSVSWYQQTPGQGLQFLFEYFSETQRNKGNFPGRFSGRQFSNSRSEMNVSTLELGDSALYLCASSLGQGNHRELFFGEGSRLTVL.

The chain employs TRBV13 and TRBJ1-6; possible D gene TRBD1, 5 bases. From germline, CDR1 is PRHDT and CDR2 FYEKMQ (reference sequence). Trimming pared 4 bases from V and 6 bases from J, leaving 10 bases between. The CDR3 contains 14 residues. The CDR3 is CASSSTVSNSPLHF. The CDR3 region has the DNA TGTGCCAGCAGCTCGACAGTGAGTAATTCACCCCTCCACTTT.

V is TRBV28 and J is TRBJ2-7; D ambiguous. The ends were cut back, 6 bases at V and 6 bases at J, with 12 bases in the middle. Germline V gene data show CDR1 as MDHEN and CDR2 as SYDVKM. This CDR3 comprises 12 residues. The CDR3 loop reads CASRQALGEQYF. CDR3 nucleotides: TGTGCCAGCAGGCAGGCGTTGGGCGAGCAGTACTTC.

The rearrangement uses TRBV7-2 and TRBJ1-2, with TRBD1 identical over 7 bases. CDR3 length: 16 amino acids. The trim removed 0 bases at V and 2 bases at J, leaving 6 bases unmatched. Germline V lookup: CDR1 SGHTA, CDR2 FQGNSA. The CDR3 region has the DNA TGTGCCAGCAGCTTAGCGCGGGACAGAGGGAACTATGGCTACACCTTC. This codes for CASSLARDRGNYGYTF.

This rearrangement joins TRBV18 to TRBJ1-6; D not resolved. The V gene lost 3 bases and the J gene lost 6 bases, with 9 bases spanning the gap. The CDR3 has 14 residues. In germline, CDR1 is KGHSH, CDR2 LQKENI. Here the CDR3 reads CASSPAEFNSPLHF. Here the CDR3 DNA reads TGTGCCAGCTCACCGGCAGAATTTAATTCACCCCTCCACTTT.

The chain employs TRBV6-5 and TRBJ2-2, with TRBD1 matching over 8 bases. The J segment lost 7 bases and the V segment lost 11 bases, leaving 12 bases of the junction unmatched. CDR1 MNHEY and CDR2 SVGAGI come from the germline V gene. The CDR3 extends over 14 amino acids. DNA for the CDR3: TGTGCCGGATCCAGGGGGCTACTGGTCGGGGAGCTGTTTTTT. It is translated as CAGSRGLLVGELFF.